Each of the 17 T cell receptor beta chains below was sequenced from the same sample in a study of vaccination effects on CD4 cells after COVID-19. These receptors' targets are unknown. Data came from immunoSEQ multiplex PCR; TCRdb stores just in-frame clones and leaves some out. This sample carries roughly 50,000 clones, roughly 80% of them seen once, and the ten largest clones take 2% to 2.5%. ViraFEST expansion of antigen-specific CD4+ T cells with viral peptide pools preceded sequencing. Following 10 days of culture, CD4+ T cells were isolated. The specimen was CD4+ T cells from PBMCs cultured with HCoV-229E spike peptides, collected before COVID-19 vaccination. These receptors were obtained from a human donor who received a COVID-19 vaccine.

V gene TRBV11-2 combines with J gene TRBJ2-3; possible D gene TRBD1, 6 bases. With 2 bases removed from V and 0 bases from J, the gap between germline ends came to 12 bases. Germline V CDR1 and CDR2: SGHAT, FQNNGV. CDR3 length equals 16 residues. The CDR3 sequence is CASSLRTARSTDTQYF. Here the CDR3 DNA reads TGTGCCAGCAGCTTACGGACAGCCAGAAGCACAGATACGCAGTATTTT.

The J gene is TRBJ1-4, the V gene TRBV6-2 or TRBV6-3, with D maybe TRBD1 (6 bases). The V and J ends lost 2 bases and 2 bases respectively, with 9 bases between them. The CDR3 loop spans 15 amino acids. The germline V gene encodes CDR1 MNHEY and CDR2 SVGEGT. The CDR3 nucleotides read TGTGCCAGCAGTTACCCGGGGGCTACTAATGAAAAACTGTTTTTT. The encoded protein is CASSYPGATNEKLFF.

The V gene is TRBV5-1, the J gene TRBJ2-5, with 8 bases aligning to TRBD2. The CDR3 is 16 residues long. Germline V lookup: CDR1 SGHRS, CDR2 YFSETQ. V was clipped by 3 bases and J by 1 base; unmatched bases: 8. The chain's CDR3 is CASSWSLAGGQETQYF. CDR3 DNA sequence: TGCGCCAGCAGCTGGTCTCTGGCGGGGGGCCAAGAGACCCAGTACTTC.

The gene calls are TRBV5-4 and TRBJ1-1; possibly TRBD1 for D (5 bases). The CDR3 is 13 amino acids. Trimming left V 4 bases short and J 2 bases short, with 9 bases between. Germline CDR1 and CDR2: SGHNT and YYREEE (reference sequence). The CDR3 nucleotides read TGTGCCAGCAGCCTTAGGGGTAACACTGAAGCTTTCTTT. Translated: CASSLRGNTEAFF.

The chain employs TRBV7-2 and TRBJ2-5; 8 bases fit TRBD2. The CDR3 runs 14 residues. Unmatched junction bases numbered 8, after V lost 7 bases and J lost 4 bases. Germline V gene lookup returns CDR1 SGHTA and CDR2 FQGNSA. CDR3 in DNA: TGTGCCAGCACCTGGGCGGGGGGAGGAGAGACCCAGTACTTC. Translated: CASTWAGGGETQYF. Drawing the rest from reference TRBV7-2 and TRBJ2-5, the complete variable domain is GAGVSQSPSNKVTEKGKDVELRCDPISGHTALYWYRQSLGQGLEFLIYFQGNSAPDKSGLPSDRFSAERTGGSVSTLTIQRTQQEDSAVYLCASTWAGGGETQYFGPGTRLLVL.

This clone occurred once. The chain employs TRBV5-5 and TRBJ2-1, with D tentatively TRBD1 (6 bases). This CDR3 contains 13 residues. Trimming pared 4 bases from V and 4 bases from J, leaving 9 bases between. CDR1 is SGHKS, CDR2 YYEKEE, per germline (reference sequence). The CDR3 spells CASSPGQYNEQFF. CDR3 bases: TGTGCCAGCAGCCCCGGACAGTACAATGAGCAGTTCTTC.

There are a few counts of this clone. The CDR3 is CASSWGTGDSPLHF. CDR3 bases: TGTGCCAGCAGTTGGGGGACAGGAGATTCACCCCTCCACTTT. The genes are TRBV6-5 and TRBJ1-6, with TRBD1 identical over 8 bases. Trimming cost V 4 bases and J 8 bases; bases outside gene matches: 4. The CDR3 sequence is 14 residues long. CDR1 and CDR2 from the germline V gene are MNHEY and SVGAGI.

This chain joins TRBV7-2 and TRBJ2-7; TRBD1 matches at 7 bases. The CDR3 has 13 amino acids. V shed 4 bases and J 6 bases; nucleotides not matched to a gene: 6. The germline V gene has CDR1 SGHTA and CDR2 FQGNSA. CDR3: CASSSDRAGEQYV. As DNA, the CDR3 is TGTGCCAGCAGCTCCGACAGGGCTGGCGAGCAGTACGTC.

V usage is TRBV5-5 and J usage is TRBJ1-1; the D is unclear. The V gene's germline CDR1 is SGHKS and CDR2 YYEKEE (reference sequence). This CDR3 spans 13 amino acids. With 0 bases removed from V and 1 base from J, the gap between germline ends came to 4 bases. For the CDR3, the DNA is TGTGCCAGCAGCTTGGATCAGAACACTGAAGCTTTCTTT. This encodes CASSLDQNTEAFF.

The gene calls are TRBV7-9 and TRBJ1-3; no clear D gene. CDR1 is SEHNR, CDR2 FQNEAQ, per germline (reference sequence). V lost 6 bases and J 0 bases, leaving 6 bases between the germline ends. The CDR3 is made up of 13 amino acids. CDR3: CASRLTSGNTIYF. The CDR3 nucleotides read TGTGCCAGCAGACTCACCTCTGGAAACACCATATATTTT.

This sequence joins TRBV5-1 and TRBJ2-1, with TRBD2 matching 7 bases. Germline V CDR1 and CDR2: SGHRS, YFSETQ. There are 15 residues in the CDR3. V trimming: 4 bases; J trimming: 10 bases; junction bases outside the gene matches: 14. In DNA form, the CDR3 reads TGCGCCAGCAGCGACCGGGGGGTGCTTCTATACGAGCAGTTCTTC. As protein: CASSDRGVLLYEQFF.

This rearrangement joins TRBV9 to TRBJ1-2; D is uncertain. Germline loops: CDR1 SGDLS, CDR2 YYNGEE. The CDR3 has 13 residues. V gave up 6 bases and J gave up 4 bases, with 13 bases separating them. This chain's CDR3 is CASTSRPSYGYTF. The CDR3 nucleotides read TGTGCCAGCACCTCTAGACCGAGCTATGGCTACACCTTC.

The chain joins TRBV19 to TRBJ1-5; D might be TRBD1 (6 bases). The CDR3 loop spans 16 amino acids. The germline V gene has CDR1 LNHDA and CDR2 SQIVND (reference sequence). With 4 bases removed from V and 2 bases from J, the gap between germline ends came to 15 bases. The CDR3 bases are TGTGCCAGTAGTACGGGGGCCAAGAGGGGCAATCAGCCCCAGCATTTT. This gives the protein CASSTGAKRGNQPQHF. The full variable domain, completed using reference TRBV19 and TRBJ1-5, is DGGITQSPKYLFRKEGQNVTLSCEQNLNHDAMYWYRQDPGQGLRLIYYSQIVNDFQKGDIAEGYSVSREKKESFPLTVTSAQKNPTAFYLCASSTGAKRGNQPQHFGDGTRLSIL.

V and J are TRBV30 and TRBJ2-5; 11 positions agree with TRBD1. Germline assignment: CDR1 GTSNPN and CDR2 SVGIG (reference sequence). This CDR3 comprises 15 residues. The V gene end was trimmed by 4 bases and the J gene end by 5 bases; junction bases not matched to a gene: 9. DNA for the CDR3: TGTGCCTGGACCCGGTGGGACAGGGGGTATGAGACCCAGTACTTC. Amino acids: CAWTRWDRGYETQYF.

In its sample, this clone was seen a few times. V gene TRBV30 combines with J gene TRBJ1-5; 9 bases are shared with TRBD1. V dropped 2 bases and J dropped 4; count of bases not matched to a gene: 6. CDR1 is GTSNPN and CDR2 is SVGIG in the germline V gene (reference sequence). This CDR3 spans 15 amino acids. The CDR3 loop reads CAWSWTGAGNQPQHF. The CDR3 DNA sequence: TGTGCCTGGAGTTGGACAGGGGCAGGTAATCAGCCCCAGCATTTT.

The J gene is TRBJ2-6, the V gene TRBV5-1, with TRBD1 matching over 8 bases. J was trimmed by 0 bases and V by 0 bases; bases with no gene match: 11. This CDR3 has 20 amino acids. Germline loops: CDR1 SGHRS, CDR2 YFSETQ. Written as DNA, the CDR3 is TGCGCCAGCAGCTTGGGATGGGGGCAGGGGGCACTCTCTGGGGCCAACGTCCTGACTTTC. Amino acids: CASSLGWGQGALSGANVLTF.

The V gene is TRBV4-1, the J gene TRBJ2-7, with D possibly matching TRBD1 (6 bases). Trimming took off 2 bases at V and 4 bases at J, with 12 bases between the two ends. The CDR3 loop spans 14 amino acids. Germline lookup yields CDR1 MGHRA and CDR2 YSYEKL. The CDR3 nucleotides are TGCGCCAGCAGCCAATTTACAGGGAATTACGAGCAGTACGTC. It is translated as CASSQFTGNYEQYV.